Detailed here is one T cell receptor beta chain. No cognate antigen has been identified for it. No much larger clonotype is one base removed from it; base qualities were not supplied. V loses 3 bases, J loses 3 bases, and the germline ends lie 12 bases apart. The germline V gene specifies SNHLY as CDR1 and FYNNEI as CDR2. The CDR3 measures 15 amino acids from cysteine to phenylalanine. Only CDR3 DNA remains: 45 bases, in frame from the first base. What this sample's time point label stands for: persistent/refractory GD, antithyroid drugs over 5 years with positive TRAb. For both TCR sequencing and RNA sequencing, RNA was extracted from PBMCs in TRIzol. The diagnosis of Graves' disease followed American Thyroid Association guidelines. Recruitment of patients was carried out at an endocrinology department in Xi'an, China. Each patient gave approximately 8.8 milliliters of peripheral blood, collected in an EDTA anticoagulant tube. PBMCs were isolated by Ficoll Paque Plus density gradient separation without further T cell sorting. An Agilent 2100 Bioanalyzer and agarose gel were used to check RNA quality, while a NanoDrop 2000 measured RNA concentration.

The data were taken from a study of regulatory T cells in long-lasting Graves disease (dated by TCRdb to 2020 to 2023). About the investigation overall: Persistent Graves' disease meant more than 5 years of antithyroid drug treatment with TSH receptor autoantibodies that stayed positive. Patients with persistent Graves' disease were compared with patients with newly diagnosed Graves' disease using TCR sequencing and RNA sequencing of peripheral blood. The study was registered as a clinical trial and conducted in China. A total of 33 samples underwent TCR sequencing, from some 13 patients with persistent Graves' disease and approximately 20 patients with newly diagnosed Graves' disease. In the clinical cohort, patients with persistent Graves' disease had used antithyroid drugs for an average of about 10 years.

The library relied on multiplex PCR. TCRdb records Illumina HiSeq 4000 as the sequencer. iRepertoire HTBI primers and Arm-PCR amplification of CDR3 regions were used to construct TCR beta libraries. Gel purification was performed on PCR products prior to sequencing. The study's own analysis went as follows. A total of around 66 TRBV and under 15 TRBJ segments were identified across samples and were used for gene usage analysis of CDR3 amino acid clonotypes. Filtered high-quality paired reads were merged into contigs using COPE and FqMerger. Contigs were aligned with BLAST to IMGT TRBV, TRBD and TRBJ reference genes, and CDR3 was defined per IMGT. Any clonotype with a frequency above 0.1% was classified as a highly expanded clone. Shannon entropy served as the measure of repertoire diversity, while the Gini coefficient captured V-J evenness. A clonotype was considered public if more than one individual shared it. The public reads were run again by TCRdb, first through fastp at Q25 and then through MiXCR, and only productive beta chains were kept. Here each entry gathers all rows of one CDR3 protein and keeps the most common genes and DNA. In this record, the V and J calls reflect TCRdb's handling and not the investigators' own analysis. Counted in this sample were 500,000 to 700,000 distinct CDR3 sequences; 25% to 30% of them appeared once. The ten top clones hold about two fifths of the sample.

The research as a whole found: Sequencing and analysis were limited to the TCR beta chain. Only peripheral blood was studied, because thyroid tissue, the primary lesion, was inaccessible. Lower TCR Shannon entropy and fewer highly expanded clones were observed in persistent Graves' disease patients than in newly diagnosed patients, which suggested clonal expansion. As a limitation, the authors acknowledged that the small sample size may reduce accuracy. A larger number of public clonotypes was shared among persistent patients (approximately 2,600) than among newly diagnosed patients (roughly 980). TRBV28, TRBJ1-2 and TRBJ2-5 were preferentially used in persistent disease, while TRBV20-1 and TRBJ2-1 were favored in newly diagnosed disease.

The source was peripheral blood mononuclear cells (PBMCs), collected when the disease was refractory, from a patient treated with antithyroid drugs. The rearranged segments are TRBV2 and TRBJ1-5; tentative D gene TRBD1, with 5 bases matching. This clonotype was sampled from a female donor with Graves disease. The CDR3 reads as follows: CASSEGRSNNQPQHF. The nucleotide sequence reads as follows: TGTGCCAGCAGTGAGGGGCGATCGAACAATCAGCCCCAGCATTTT. Here the CDR3 is joined to the reference TRBV2 and TRBJ1-5 genes, and the full variable domain is: EPEVTQTPSHQVTQMGQEVILRCVPISNHLYFYWYRQILGQKVEFLVSFYNNEISEKSEIFDDQFSVERPDGSNFTLKIRSTKLEDSAMYFCASSEGRSNNQPQHFGDGTRLSIL.